The present entry profiles one T cell receptor (beta chain) with its context. Sequencing used immunoSEQ multiplex PCR; TCRdb keeps in-frame clones, though not all of them. The sample consists of about 90,000 clones, around 85% of them appearing once. This sample was taken from a study of radiation and T cells in renal cell carcinoma. The CDR3 has 14 residues. Germline lookup yields CDR1 SNHLY and CDR2 FYNNEI. V was clipped by 6 bases and J by 1 base, with 12 bases between them. Time point denoted: blood 4 weeks post-SBRT, at nephrectomy. Indicated treatment: 15 Gy SBRT to primary tumor, nephrectomy 4 weeks later.

The sequence came from a man between 50 and 59 years old with renal cell carcinoma. Sequenced here: blood, sampled from a patient whose treatment included radiotherapy and nephrectomy. The chain is built from TRBV2 and TRBJ1-1, with a tentative D call TRBD1 (5 bases). CDR3: CASRALQENTEAFF. The DNA for the CDR3 is TGTGCCAGCAGAGCACTACAGGAGAACACTGAAGCTTTCTTT.